The 29 T cell receptor beta chains below come from one sample, sequenced in a study of blood T cell repertoires in COVID-19. The data were produced by immunoSEQ multiplex PCR, yet TCRdb's version contains in-frame clones alone and is incomplete. The repertoire consists of 200,000 to 250,000 clones, with 75% to 85% occurring once and the leading ten covering about 8.2%. Sequencing used PBMCs or T cells enriched from blood (not recorded which). All receptors come from a woman aged 45-65 years with acute COVID-19.

V is TRBV30 and J is TRBJ1-1; D perhaps matches TRBD1 (6 bases). The CDR3 has 16 amino acids. Trimming stripped 0 bases from V and 0 bases from J, with 14 bases between. Germline-derived CDR1 and CDR2 are GTSNPN and SVGIG (reference sequence). The DNA of the CDR3 is TGTGCCTGGAGTGTACGCTGGACAGACATGAACACTGAAGCTTTCTTT. Translated, it gives CAWSVRWTDMNTEAFF.

This rearrangement joins TRBV3-1 (or the pseudogene TRBV3-2) to TRBJ1-5; D might be TRBD1 (5 bases). The V gene lost 8 bases and the J gene lost 0 bases, with 11 bases spanning the gap. This CDR3 is built from 14 residues. Germline V gene lookup returns CDR1 LGHDT and CDR2 YNNKEL (reference sequence). The CDR3 region has the DNA TGTGCCAGCGGTCTAAGGGGTAGCAATCAGCCCCAGCATTTT. This gives the protein CASGLRGSNQPQHF.

This chain links TRBV11-2 with TRBJ2-7, with a tentative D call TRBD1 (5 bases). CDR1 SGHAT and CDR2 FQNNGV come from the germline V gene. The CDR3 contains 14 residues. V was shortened by 6 bases and J by 4 bases, with 16 bases between the two germline ends. DNA for the CDR3: TGTGCCAGCAGTAAGACAGACAAGTATTACGAGCAGTACTTC. This gives the protein CASSKTDKYYEQYF.

This clone has just a few counts. The CDR3 nucleotides read TGTGCCAGCAGCCAATCGTCGACAGGGGGAGGCTACACCTTC. This gives the protein CASSQSSTGGGYTF. This rearrangement joins TRBV16 to TRBJ1-2, with TRBD1 identical over 9 bases. V was pared by 0 bases and J by 8 bases, with 4 bases of the junction left unmatched. The CDR3 runs 14 residues. Germline values: CDR1 KGHSY, CDR2 FQNENV.

The V and J genes are TRBV7-3 and TRBJ2-2; a possible D gene is TRBD1 (5 bases). The CDR3 consists of 17 residues. The V gene's germline CDR1 is SGHTA and CDR2 FQGTGA. Trimming stripped 1 base from V and 0 bases from J, with 12 bases between. DNA for the CDR3: TGTGCCAGCAGCTTAAAAGGCCAGGGCGCGAACACCGGGGAGCTGTTTTTT. Residues: CASSLKGQGANTGELFF.

This sequence joins TRBV10-3 and TRBJ1-2, with D hard to call. This CDR3 comprises 12 residues. Trimming removed 8 bases from V and 8 bases from J, with 15 bases in between. Germline-derived CDR1 and CDR2 are ENHRY and SYGVKD. The CDR3 DNA follows: TGTGCCATCCTCGCTGGGCTTTCGGGCTACACCTTC. Its translation is CAILAGLSGYTF.

V and J are TRBV6-5 and TRBJ1-2; no clear D gene. The CDR3 is 12 residues long. Trimming stripped 7 bases from V and 5 bases from J, with 11 bases between. Germline V gene data show CDR1 as MNHEY and CDR2 as SVGAGI. CDR3 nucleotides: TGTGCCAGCATGGCCGCAGGATATGGCTACACCTTC. Protein: CASMAAGYGYTF.

The rearrangement links TRBV6-1 to TRBJ2-4; D is perhaps TRBD2 (6 bases). The germline V gene has CDR1 MNHNS and CDR2 SASEGT. V lost 3 bases and J 3 bases, leaving 9 bases between the germline ends. The CDR3 has 14 residues. CDR3 amino acids: CASSDRELKNIQYF. DNA for the CDR3: TGTGCCAGCAGTGATCGGGAGCTCAAAAACATTCAGTACTTC.

The chain uses TRBV2 and TRBJ1-1; D might be TRBD1 (6 bases). This CDR3 spans 13 amino acids. From germline, CDR1 is SNHLY and CDR2 FYNNEI. Deletions cut 6 bases from V and 0 bases from J, with 8 bases between. Here the CDR3 reads CASSRDMNTEAFF. The CDR3 DNA sequence: TGTGCCAGCAGCCGGGACATGAACACTGAAGCTTTCTTT.

This chain connects TRBV2 to TRBJ2-7; a possible D gene is TRBD1 (6 bases). CDR3 length: 12 residues. CDR1 and CDR2 from the germline V gene are SNHLY and FYNNEI. The ends were cut back, 4 bases at V and 7 bases at J, with 11 bases in the middle. For the CDR3, the DNA is TGTGCCAGCAGTGGGACAGCTGGAGAGCAGTACTTC. Protein: CASSGTAGEQYF.

V and J are TRBV7-6 and TRBJ1-1; maybe TRBD1 (6 bases). CDR1 SGHVS and CDR2 FNYEAQ come from the germline V gene. This CDR3 has 13 amino acids. Deletions cut 5 bases from V and 5 bases from J, with 12 bases between. Here the CDR3 reads CASSPRGGTEAFF. Here the CDR3 DNA reads TGTGCCAGCAGCCCCAGGGGTGGTACTGAAGCTTTCTTT.

This sequence joins TRBV28 and TRBJ1-1, with TRBD1 identical over 7 bases. The length of the CDR3 is 12 residues. From germline, CDR1 is MDHEN and CDR2 SYDVKM. Trimming removed 6 bases from V and 10 bases from J; junction bases left unmatched: 8. In DNA form, the CDR3 reads TGTGCCAGCAGCCCAAGACCAGGGGGAGCTTTCTTT. Amino acid sequence: CASSPRPGGAFF.

The chain has TRBV3-1 (or the pseudogene TRBV3-2) and TRBJ2-7, with a weak D call TRBD2 (7 bases). CDR3 length: 16 residues. Germline-derived CDR1 and CDR2 are LGHDT and YNNKEL (reference sequence). The germline V and J ends were trimmed by 5 bases and 3 bases, with 20 bases remaining between them. The CDR3 sequence: CASSAGIGGGGYEQYF. DNA of the CDR3: TGTGCCAGCAGCGCGGGGATAGGCGGGGGCGGCTACGAGCAGTACTTC.

V is TRBV7-2 and J is TRBJ2-7, with 11 bases fitting TRBD2. There are 14 residues in the CDR3. Germline CDR1 reads SGHTA; CDR2 reads FQGNSA. The V segment lost 6 bases and the J segment 5 bases; nucleotides outside the gene matches: 6. The DNA for the CDR3 is TGTGCCAGCAGGATAGCGGGGGGGCGTAACGAGCAGTACTTC. This gives the protein CASRIAGGRNEQYF.

This clone occurred many times. The chain joins TRBV19 to TRBJ1-1, with D possibly matching TRBD1 (6 bases). V gave up 2 bases and J gave up 7 bases, with 8 bases separating them. This CDR3 has 12 amino acids. Per the germline V gene, CDR1 is LNHDA and CDR2 is SQIVND (reference sequence). CDR3 DNA sequence: TGTGCCAGTAGTATAAGGACAGATGAAGCTTTCTTT. It codes for CASSIRTDEAFF.

The chain is built from TRBV19 and TRBJ2-3; no reliable D call. V was pared by 4 bases and J by 2 bases, with 10 bases between. CDR1 and CDR2 from the germline V gene are LNHDA and SQIVND (reference sequence). There are 14 residues in the CDR3. The CDR3 loop reads CASSTPGHTDTQYF. The CDR3 region has the DNA TGTGCCAGTAGTACTCCGGGTCACACAGATACGCAGTATTTT.

V usage is TRBV7-3 and J usage is TRBJ2-1, with 7 positions matching TRBD1. CDR1 is SGHTA and CDR2 is FQGTGA in the germline V gene. There are 15 residues in the CDR3. Trimming removed 1 base from V and 5 bases from J; junction bases left unmatched: 5. Written as DNA, the CDR3 is TGTGCCAGCAGCTTAATCCCCACAGGGGACAATGAGCAGTTCTTC. Translated: CASSLIPTGDNEQFF. The full variable domain, completed using reference TRBV7-3 and TRBJ2-1, is GAGVSQTPSNKVTEKGKYVELRCDPISGHTALYWYRQSLGQGPEFLIYFQGTGAADDSGLPNDRFFAVRPEGSVSTLKIQRTERGDSAVYLCASSLIPTGDNEQFFGPGTRLTVL.

The chain couples TRBV6-5 to TRBJ1-2; D unclear. The CDR3 loop spans 12 amino acids. Germline loops: CDR1 MNHEY, CDR2 SVGAGI. Trimming took 4 bases from V and 6 from J, leaving 9 bases between them. The CDR3 nucleotides are TGTGCCAGCAGTTTCAGTGGCCATGGCTACACCTTC. It is translated as CASSFSGHGYTF.

This chain links TRBV9 with TRBJ2-2; no clear D. The CDR3 extends over 12 amino acids. Looked up from germline, CDR1 is SGDLS and CDR2 is YYNGEE. Trimming removed 5 bases from V and 7 bases from J, with 9 bases in between. The chain's CDR3 is CASRAQDGELFF. Written as DNA, the CDR3 is TGTGCCAGCAGGGCCCAAGACGGGGAGCTGTTTTTT.

V is TRBV19 and J is TRBJ1-1, with TRBD1 matching over 7 bases. Per germline, CDR1 LNHDA and CDR2 SQIVND (reference sequence). The length of the CDR3 is 16 residues. Trimming cost V 6 bases and J 0 bases; bases outside gene matches: 10. The CDR3 DNA is TGTGCCAGTAGCAGGCAGGGGGTGTTCATGAACACTGAAGCTTTCTTT. Protein product: CASSRQGVFMNTEAFF.

The table lists this clone with a few counts. This chain joins TRBV7-8 and TRBJ2-2, with 11 bases matching TRBD2. Germline trimming cut 1 base from V and 7 bases from J; bases unmatched to any gene: 11. This CDR3 has 18 residues. Germline V CDR1 and CDR2: SGHVS, FQNEAQ. CDR3 loop: CASSLGVAGGPSLGELFF. The CDR3, as DNA: TGTGCCAGCAGCTTAGGCGTAGCGGGGGGGCCGAGTCTCGGGGAGCTGTTTTTT.

The chain joins TRBV30 to TRBJ2-3; a weak D match, TRBD2 (7 bases). Germline CDR1 reads GTSNPN; CDR2 reads SVGIG (reference sequence). This CDR3 region has 15 residues. Trimming removed 2 bases from V and 0 bases from J, with 12 bases in between. The CDR3 here is CAWSLGGGSTDTQYF. The DNA of the CDR3 is TGTGCCTGGAGTTTAGGGGGGGGAAGCACAGATACGCAGTATTTT. The complete variable domain, with remaining parts taken from reference TRBV30 and TRBJ2-3, reads SQTIHQWPATLVQPVGSPLSLECTVEGTSNPNLYWYRQAAGRGLQLLFYSVGIGQISSEVPQNLSASRPQDRQFILSSKKLLLSDSGFYLCAWSLGGGSTDTQYFGPGTRLTVL.

This clone was seen more than once but under ten times. The chain combines TRBV25-1 with TRBJ1-6; 7 nucleotides match TRBD1. Trimming cost V 4 bases and J 10 bases; bases outside gene matches: 4. Germline CDR1 is MGHDK and CDR2 is SYGVNS. The CDR3 length is 13 residues. As DNA, the CDR3 is TGTGCCAGCAGTGGTGACAGGGTATCACCCCTCCACTTT. It encodes CASSGDRVSPLHF.

This clone was observed a handful of times. This sequence joins TRBV7-9 and TRBJ2-7; possible D gene TRBD1, 5 bases. Per germline, CDR1 SEHNR and CDR2 FQNEAQ (reference sequence). The V end lost 4 bases, the J end lost 0 bases, and 10 bases lay between the germline ends. This CDR3 is 14 amino acids long. In nucleotides, the CDR3 is TGTGCCAGCAGCTCTCAGGGTAACTCCTACGAGCAGTACTTC. Translated, it gives CASSSQGNSYEQYF.

The V gene is TRBV19, the J gene TRBJ1-1, with TRBD1 matching over 7 bases. With V trimmed by 2 bases and J by 5 bases, 11 bases remained unmatched. Germline loops: CDR1 LNHDA, CDR2 SQIVND (reference sequence). The CDR3 runs 16 residues. The CDR3 nucleotides are TGTGCCAGTAGTATACAAACAGGGGCGATTAGGACTGAAGCTTTCTTT. Translated: CASSIQTGAIRTEAFF. Full variable domain (missing parts from reference TRBV19 and TRBJ1-1): DGGITQSPKYLFRKEGQNVTLSCEQNLNHDAMYWYRQDPGQGLRLIYYSQIVNDFQKGDIAEGYSVSREKKESFPLTVTSAQKNPTAFYLCASSIQTGAIRTEAFFGQGTRLTVV.

V and J are TRBV15 and TRBJ1-5, with D perhaps TRBD1 (6 bases). Looked up from germline, CDR1 is LNHNV and CDR2 is YYDKDF (reference sequence). V was pared by 0 bases and J by 9 bases, with 15 bases between. The CDR3 contains 15 residues. The CDR3 DNA reads as TGTGCCACCAGCAGAGATGGAGGGGGGGAGCCGCCCCAGCATTTT. This encodes CATSRDGGGEPPQHF.

This clone was detected once. The V and J genes are TRBV6-2 or TRBV6-3 and TRBJ2-3; 12 bases agree with TRBD1. V was clipped by 6 bases and J by 4 bases; unmatched bases: 5. The CDR3 length is 15 residues. The germline CDR1 and CDR2 sequences are MNHEY and SVGEGT. CDR3 DNA sequence: TGTGCCAGCAGCGAAGGGACAGGGGGCGCAGATACGCAGTATTTT. Translation: CASSEGTGGADTQYF.

V is TRBV27 and J is TRBJ1-5; TRBD1 matches 9 bases. Germline V lookup: CDR1 MNHEY, CDR2 SMNVEV (reference sequence). The junction had 10 bases not matched to a gene; V was cut back by 6 bases and J by 7 bases. This CDR3 region has 15 residues. This CDR3 reads CASRPGQGSRQPQHF. The CDR3 DNA sequence: TGTGCCAGCAGACCAGGACAGGGGTCCCGACAGCCCCAGCATTTT.

This clone has at least ten counts. The chain links TRBV6-5 to TRBJ1-4; TRBD1 agrees at 8 bases. Germline loops: CDR1 MNHEY, CDR2 SVGAGI. Losses at the gene ends were 8 bases for V and 10 bases for J; bases not matched to a gene: 15. CDR3 length: 15 residues. The CDR3 region is CASGRTGQGTGKLFF. CDR3 DNA: TGTGCCAGCGGAAGAACTGGACAGGGTACCGGAAAACTGTTTTTT.